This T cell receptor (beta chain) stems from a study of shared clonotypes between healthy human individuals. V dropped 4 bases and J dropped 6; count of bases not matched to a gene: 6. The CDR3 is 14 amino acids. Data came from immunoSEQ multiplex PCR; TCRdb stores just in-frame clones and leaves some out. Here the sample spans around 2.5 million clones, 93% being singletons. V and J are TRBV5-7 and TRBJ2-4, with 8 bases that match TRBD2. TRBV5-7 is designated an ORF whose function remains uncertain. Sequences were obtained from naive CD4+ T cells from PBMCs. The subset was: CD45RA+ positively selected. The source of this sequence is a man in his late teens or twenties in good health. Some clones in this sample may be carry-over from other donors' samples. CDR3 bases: TGTGCCAGCAGCGGATGGACTAGCCCAAACATTCAGTACTTC. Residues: CASSGWTSPNIQYF.